One and the same sample provided the 26 T cell receptor beta chains below, sequenced in a study of cytomegalovirus exposure and HLA in healthy donors. 60 Vbeta and 13 Jbeta primers were used in PCR. TCRdb's copy holds only in-frame clones and misses some; the assay was immunoSEQ multiplex PCR. The sample has about 150,000 clones, roughly 82% seen once. Material: PBMCs. These receptors were obtained from a woman between 45 and 65 years old in good health and CMV-seropositive.

The chain uses TRBV7-2 and TRBJ2-7, with D perhaps matching TRBD2 (6 bases). Trimming removed 4 bases from V and 4 bases from J, with 8 bases in between. CDR1 is SGHTA and CDR2 is FQGNSA in the germline V gene. The CDR3 extends over 12 amino acids. The CDR3 loop is CASSSTRYEQYF. For the CDR3, the DNA is TGTGCCAGCAGCTCGACTAGATACGAGCAGTACTTC.

The genes are TRBV11-2 and TRBJ1-5; the D gene is possibly TRBD1 (5 bases). The germline V gene encodes CDR1 SGHAT and CDR2 FQNNGV. V was clipped by 3 bases and J by 0 bases, with 9 bases between them. The CDR3 spans 15 residues. This chain's CDR3 is CASSFSGNSNQPQHF. The CDR3 coding sequence is TGTGCCAGCAGCTTCTCAGGGAATAGCAATCAGCCCCAGCATTTT.

The chain employs TRBV19 and TRBJ2-5, with 10 positions matching TRBD2. CDR1 is LNHDA and CDR2 is SQIVND in the germline V gene (reference sequence). V lost 7 bases and J lost 2; bases outside the gene matches: 7. There are 15 residues in the CDR3. CDR3 nucleotides: TGTGCCAGTACGATTAGCGGGGGGATACAAGAGACCCAGTACTTC. It codes for CASTISGGIQETQYF. Supplemented by reference TRBV19 and TRBJ2-5, the full variable domain reads DGGITQSPKYLFRKEGQNVTLSCEQNLNHDAMYWYRQDPGQGLRLIYYSQIVNDFQKGDIAEGYSVSREKKESFPLTVTSAQKNPTAFYLCASTISGGIQETQYFGPGTRLLVL.

There are a few counts of this clone. J is TRBJ2-1 and V is TRBV5-4; tentative D call: TRBD1 (7 bases). There are 13 residues in the CDR3. The germline CDR1 and CDR2 sequences are SGHNT and YYREEE (reference sequence). V lost 4 bases and J 8 bases, leaving 13 bases between the germline ends. The CDR3 loop is CASSPTGRHEQFF. CDR3 bases: TGTGCCAGCAGCCCGACAGGGAGGCATGAGCAGTTCTTC.

This chain connects TRBV27 to TRBJ1-2, with 10 bases aligning to TRBD1. The CDR3 is made up of 18 amino acids. The V segment lost 4 bases and the J segment 6 bases; nucleotides outside the gene matches: 17. Germline lookup yields CDR1 MNHEY and CDR2 SMNVEV (reference sequence). CDR3 nucleotide sequence: TGTGCCAGCAGTTCCTATTTACCTTCTCCGGGACAGGGGAATGGCTACACCTTC. This translates into CASSSYLPSPGQGNGYTF.

The chain joins TRBV30 to TRBJ2-3; TRBD2 might be the D (5 bases). From germline, CDR1 is GTSNPN and CDR2 SVGIG (reference sequence). Trimming removed 2 bases at V and 3 bases at J, with 9 bases between. The CDR3 covers 13 residues. CDR3 nucleotide sequence: TGTGCCTGGAGTCTCGGCGGGACAGATACGCAGTATTTT. This gives the protein CAWSLGGTDTQYF.

V and J are TRBV7-9 and TRBJ2-2, with 8 bases identical to TRBD2. Losses at the gene ends were 0 bases for V and 7 bases for J; bases not matched to a gene: 1. Germline CDR1 reads SEHNR; CDR2 reads FQNEAQ (reference sequence). The CDR3 has 14 amino acids. CDR3 sequence reads: CASSLASGDGELFF. As DNA, the CDR3 is TGTGCCAGCAGCTTAGCTAGCGGGGACGGGGAGCTGTTTTTT.

The chain has TRBV29-1 and TRBJ2-7; TRBD1 is a possible D gene (5 bases). V was clipped by 5 bases and J by 4 bases, with 12 bases between them. Germline V gene sequence: CDR1 SQVTM, CDR2 ANQGSEA. The CDR3 has 12 amino acids. The CDR3 reads CSVQGISYEQYF. The CDR3 DNA is TGCAGCGTTCAGGGTATTTCGTACGAGCAGTACTTC.

This clone was counted a single time. The chain is built from TRBV30 and TRBJ1-2; D is ambiguous. Germline CDR1 GTSNPN, CDR2 SVGIG (reference sequence). Trimming left V 0 bases short and J 3 bases short, with 8 bases between. This CDR3 spans 13 amino acids. This CDR3 reads CAWSVFSDYGYTF. The CDR3, as DNA: TGTGCCTGGAGTGTATTTTCGGACTATGGCTACACCTTC. Full variable domain (rest looked up from reference TRBV30 and TRBJ1-2): SQTIHQWPATLVQPVGSPLSLECTVEGTSNPNLYWYRQAAGRGLQLLFYSVGIGQISSEVPQNLSASRPQDRQFILSSKKLLLSDSGFYLCAWSVFSDYGYTFGSGTRLTVV.

The genes are TRBV19 and TRBJ2-3, with TRBD1 matching 7 bases. The V segment lost 5 bases and the J segment 5 bases; nucleotides outside the gene matches: 10. Germline V gives CDR1 LNHDA, CDR2 SQIVND (reference sequence). The CDR3 has 15 amino acids. The CDR3 here is CASSYRGWAQDTQYF. The CDR3 DNA reads TGTGCCAGTAGTTACAGGGGCTGGGCACAAGATACGCAGTATTTT.

This clone was seen only a few times. V gene TRBV2 combines with J gene TRBJ1-1; 9 nucleotides agree with TRBD1. The J segment lost 3 bases and the V segment lost 3 bases, leaving 8 bases of the junction unmatched. Germline V CDR1 and CDR2: SNHLY, FYNNEI. The CDR3 extends over 16 amino acids. For the CDR3, the DNA is TGTGCCAGCAGTGACCCCAGGGGACAGGGTGACACTGAAGCTTTCTTT. Protein product: CASSDPRGQGDTEAFF.

The gene calls are TRBV5-1 and TRBJ1-5, with 8 nucleotides matching TRBD1. The trim removed 0 bases at V and 7 bases at J, leaving 9 bases unmatched. Per the germline V gene, CDR1 is SGHRS and CDR2 is YFSETQ. This CDR3 spans 16 amino acids. This CDR3 reads CASSLGPGGEGQPQHF. DNA of the CDR3: TGCGCCAGCAGCTTGGGGCCAGGGGGCGAAGGGCAGCCCCAGCATTTT.

This sequence joins TRBV29-1 and TRBJ1-2; 8 bases are shared with TRBD1. Trimming cost V 6 bases and J 6 bases; bases outside gene matches: 6. Germline assignment: CDR1 SQVTM and CDR2 ANQGSEA. The CDR3 contains 12 residues. The CDR3 region is CSVQGAKNGYTF. CDR3 nucleotide sequence: TGCAGCGTCCAGGGGGCGAAGAATGGCTACACCTTC.

The rearrangement joins TRBV6-6 to TRBJ2-7; 14 bases line up with TRBD2. Per germline, CDR1 MNHNY and CDR2 SVGAGI (reference sequence). The CDR3 has 16 residues. J gave up 3 bases and V 6 bases, and 7 bases lay outside the gene matches. Here the CDR3 DNA reads TGTGCCAGCAGCTCCGGACTAGCGGGGGGAAACTACGAGCAGTACTTC. Its protein product is CASSSGLAGGNYEQYF.

The chain carries TRBV30 and TRBJ1-1; TRBD1 aligns across 8 bases. Trimming removed 6 bases from V and 1 base from J; junction bases left unmatched: 1. Germline CDR1 is GTSNPN and CDR2 is SVGIG (reference sequence). This CDR3 is 12 amino acids long. The CDR3 DNA follows: TGTGCCTGCGGACAGGGGAACACTGAAGCTTTCTTT. Residues: CACGQGNTEAFF.

There are a few counts of this clone. The chain links TRBV5-1 to TRBJ2-5; 12 nucleotides match TRBD2. The CDR3 has 17 residues. V gave up 0 bases and J gave up 3 bases; unmatched junction bases: 6. Germline loops: CDR1 SGHRS, CDR2 YFSETQ. The CDR3 is CASSLGLAGGREETQYF. As DNA, the CDR3 is TGCGCCAGCAGCTTGGGTCTAGCGGGGGGGCGCGAAGAGACCCAGTACTTC.

This clone was picked up a small number of times. J is TRBJ2-7 and V is TRBV7-2, with TRBD2 matching 7 bases. The CDR3 spans 15 residues. The V gene end was trimmed by 1 base and the J gene end by 0 bases; junction bases not matched to a gene: 3. CDR1 SGHTA and CDR2 FQGNSA come from the germline V gene. CDR3 amino acids: CASSLGGGLSYEQYF. The DNA for the CDR3 is TGTGCCAGCAGCTTAGGGGGGGGTCTCTCCTACGAGCAGTACTTC.

The chain combines TRBV5-4 with TRBJ2-1; 9 bases are a match to TRBD2. Trimming removed 4 bases from V and 7 bases from J; junction bases left unmatched: 15. This CDR3 has 17 residues. The germline gives CDR1 SGHNT, CDR2 YYREEE (reference sequence). In DNA, the CDR3 is TGTGCCAGCAGCCAAAATAGCGGGGGCCCCGGGAGGAATGAGCAGTTCTTC. Amino acids: CASSQNSGGPGRNEQFF. Drawing the rest from reference TRBV5-4 and TRBJ2-1, the complete variable domain is ETGVTQSPTHLIKTRGQQVTLRCSSQSGHNTVSWYQQALGQGPQFIFQYYREEENGRGNFPPRFSGLQFPNYSSELNVNALELDDSALYLCASSQNSGGPGRNEQFFGPGTRLTVL.

The gene calls are TRBV7-2 and TRBJ2-7, with D uncertain. The germline V gene has CDR1 SGHTA and CDR2 FQGNSA. The germline V and J ends were trimmed by 5 bases and 1 base, with 9 bases remaining between them. The length of the CDR3 is 13 residues. As DNA, the CDR3 is TGTGCCAGCAGCGTAGAATCTTCCTACGAGCAGTACTTC. Its translation is CASSVESSYEQYF.

The J gene is TRBJ2-1, the V gene TRBV7-2, with D perhaps matching TRBD2 (6 bases). Germline V gene sequence: CDR1 SGHTA, CDR2 FQGNSA. This CDR3 has 15 residues. Deletions cut 5 bases from V and 9 bases from J, with 20 bases between. CDR3 coding DNA: TGTGCCAGCAGCCCGAGCGGGTCAGGCTATGGTGAGCAGTTCTTC. It is translated as CASSPSGSGYGEQFF.

In this sample, this clone turned up once. CDR3 DNA: TGTGCCAGTAGTAAGGGGGGGGTAAAACCCCAGCATTTT. Translated, it gives CASSKGGVKPQHF. The V call is TRBV19, the J call TRBJ1-5, with D possibly being TRBD1 (6 bases). Germline V gives CDR1 LNHDA, CDR2 SQIVND (reference sequence). This CDR3 region has 13 residues. V gave up 4 bases and J gave up 10 bases, with 14 bases separating them. The whole variable domain, remainder taken from reference TRBV19 and TRBJ1-5, is DGGITQSPKYLFRKEGQNVTLSCEQNLNHDAMYWYRQDPGQGLRLIYYSQIVNDFQKGDIAEGYSVSREKKESFPLTVTSAQKNPTAFYLCASSKGGVKPQHFGDGTRLSIL.

The chain carries TRBV5-8 and TRBJ1-1; D is unclear. CDR1 SGHTS and CDR2 YDEGEE come from the germline V gene. The CDR3 consists of 15 residues. Trimming shortened V by 4 bases and J by 0 bases, and 13 bases separated the two germline ends. The CDR3 bases are TGTGCCAGCAGCCCGGAGGGCGGAATGAACACTGAAGCTTTCTTT. This sequence encodes CASSPEGGMNTEAFF.

J is TRBJ1-1 and V is TRBV5-4; 9 bases are a match to TRBD1. The CDR3 sequence is 14 residues long. After removal of 6 bases from V and 3 bases from J, the junction contained 6 bases not matched to a gene. Germline V gives CDR1 SGHNT, CDR2 YYREEE (reference sequence). The CDR3, as DNA: TGTGCCAGCACCCGGACAGGGGCCTACACTGAAGCTTTCTTT. It yields the protein CASTRTGAYTEAFF.

For this clone: An end of the junction differs from the germline gene, which may be a read error. Other DNA sequences within the sample encode an identical CDR3. This chain connects TRBV2 to TRBJ1-6; D unclear. Germline-derived CDR1 and CDR2 are SNHLY and FYNNEI. CDR3 length: 13 residues. The CDR3 region has the DNA TGTGCCAGCAGTGAATTGGCCAATTCCCCCCTCCACTTT. Translated: CASSELANSPLHF.

In this sample, this clone turned up a few times. CDR3 nucleotide sequence: TGTGCCATCAGTGAGTCGGACAAGGGCTACGAGCAGTACTTC. Translating it yields CAISESDKGYEQYF. The chain carries TRBV10-3 and TRBJ2-7; perhaps TRBD1 as D (5 bases). Trimming took off 0 bases at V and 3 bases at J, with 9 bases between the two ends. This CDR3 is built from 14 residues. The germline V gene has CDR1 ENHRY and CDR2 SYGVKD.

This chain joins TRBV19 and TRBJ1-5; D not resolved. Germline V gene lookup returns CDR1 LNHDA and CDR2 SQIVND (reference sequence). The CDR3 sequence is 14 residues long. V was shortened by 6 bases and J by 5 bases, with 14 bases between the two germline ends. The CDR3 reads CASSHPRGDQPQHF. CDR3 bases: TGTGCCAGTAGCCACCCGCGCGGAGATCAGCCCCAGCATTTT.